The sequence of this TCR beta chain was determined in a study of blood T cell repertoires in COVID-19. For the study at large: The cDNA or gDNA used as material had been derived from T cells, B-cell-depleted T cells, or PBMCs.

How the authors handled the data: For nucleated cells, counts were estimated from reference gene primer amplification. Using immunoSEQ multiplex PCR, the repertoire was profiled, and TCRdb retains in-frame clones only, with some absent. V and J calls and clone size come straight from that table; D and trimming were deduced from the DNA. The table includes tens of thousands of clones, about 84% detected once. The CDR3 covers 13 residues. The germline V gene has CDR1 SGHRS and CDR2 YFSETQ. With 7 bases removed from V and 7 bases from J, the gap between germline ends came to 16 bases. The sequence came from a woman aged 70-85 years with acute or convalescent COVID-19. Sequenced input: peripheral blood. V gene TRBV5-1 combines with J gene TRBJ2-3; possible D gene TRBD2, 6 bases. The CDR3 sequence is CASGDSTRYTQYF. CDR3 DNA: TGCGCCAGCGGGGACTCGACTAGATATACGCAGTATTTT.